This TCR beta chain was sequenced for a study of CD8 T cells in Susac syndrome. With random hexamers, reverse transcription was performed on roughly 0.45 to 1 ug of RNA. Amplification of TCR beta CDR3 was carried out by immunoSEQ multiplex PCR, which covered 54 Vbeta and 13 Jbeta segments. TCRdb fed the immunoSEQ multiplex PCR reads into MiXCR, producing one record per CDR3 protein. The table shows tens of thousands of distinct CDR3 sequences, with approximately 95% occurring only once. This clonotype was detected a few times. The CDR3 totals 16 residues. V lost 5 bases and J 4 bases, leaving 18 bases between the germline ends. Germline CDR1 is LNHDA and CDR2 is SQIVND (reference sequence).

The TCR originated in a human donor with multiple sclerosis. The sequencing input was CD8+ T cells from PBMCs. This chain joins TRBV19 and TRBJ1-5, with a possible D match to TRBD1 (5 bases). The CDR3 bases are TGTGCCAGTAGTGGGCCCGGGGCAGGGTTGAATCAGCCCCAGCATTTT. Translated: CASSGPGAGLNQPQHF. The whole variable domain, filled in from reference TRBV19 and TRBJ1-5, reads DGGITQSPKYLFRKEGQNVTLSCEQNLNHDAMYWYRQDPGQGLRLIYYSQIVNDFQKGDIAEGYSVSREKKESFPLTVTSAQKNPTAFYLCASSGPGAGLNQPQHFGDGTRLSIL.